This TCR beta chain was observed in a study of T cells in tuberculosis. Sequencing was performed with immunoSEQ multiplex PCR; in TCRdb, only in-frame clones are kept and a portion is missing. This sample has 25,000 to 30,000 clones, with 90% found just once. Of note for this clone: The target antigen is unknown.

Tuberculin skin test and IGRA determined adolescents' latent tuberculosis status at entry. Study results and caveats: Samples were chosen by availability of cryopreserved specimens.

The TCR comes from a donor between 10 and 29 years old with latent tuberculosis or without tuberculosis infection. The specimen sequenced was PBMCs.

CDR3 DNA sequence: TGTGCCAGCAGGAAAACCTCAGGGGGTGGCTCCTACGAGCAGTACTTC. This sequence encodes CASRKTSGGGSYEQYF. The chain carries TRBV7-2 and TRBJ2-7, with 7 bases fitting TRBD1. Germline V lookup: CDR1 SGHTA, CDR2 FQGNSA. V dropped 6 bases and J dropped 0; count of bases not matched to a gene: 11. The CDR3 loop spans 16 amino acids.